A selection of T cell receptor beta chains follows, all from one sample in a study of regulatory T cells in long-lasting Graves disease. MiXCR was run by TCRdb on the multiplex PCR reads, yielding one entry per CDR3 protein. Of a few hundred thousand distinct CDR3 sequences listed, 16% are singletons. These data also featured in a second study, about T cells in Graves' hyperthyroidism and ophthalmopathy.

Material: peripheral blood mononuclear cells (PBMCs), obtained at new diagnosis, from a patient treated with antithyroid drugs. The receptors here all came from a man aged 35-49 years with Graves disease. CDR3s include the opening cysteine and the closing phenylalanine or tryptophan. The D gene is left open where the match is weak. Some rows mark clone size as missing; the rest say once, few, many or name a class of expanded clone.

clone size,V gene,J gene,D gene,CDR3 protein,CDR3 DNA
many,TRBV30,TRBJ2-3,TRBD2,CAWSVGTGLTDTQYF,TGTGCCTGGAGTGTCGGGACGGGACTAACAGATACGCAGTATTTT
few,TRBV20-1,TRBJ2-5,TRBD1,CSASKGAHQETQYF,TGCAGTGCTAGTAAGGGGGCTCACCAAGAGACCCAGTACTTC
-,TRBV29-1,TRBJ2-3,-,CSVEATTDTQYF,TGCAGCGTTGAAGCGACTACAGATACGCAGTATTTT
-,TRBV4-3,TRBJ1-4,-,CASSPERHILKLFF,TGCGCCAGCAGTCCAGAAAGGCACATTTTGAAACTGTTTTTT
many,TRBV6-1,TRBJ2-7,-,CASNLGTDYEQYF,TGTGCCAGCAATCTTGGGACCGACTACGAGCAGTACTTC
many,TRBV7-3,TRBJ2-1,TRBD1,CASGTDRASEQFF,TGTGCCAGCGGGACGGACAGGGCGAGTGAGCAGTTCTTC
-,TRBV6-5,TRBJ1-2,-,CASSYAGLDGYTF,TGTGCCAGCAGTTACGCAGGGTTGGATGGCTACACCTTC
many,TRBV7-2,TRBJ1-1,-,CASSLAVGLNTEAFF,TGTGCCAGCAGCTTAGCGGTAGGCCTGAACACTGAAGCTTTCTTT
-,TRBV6-2/TRBV6-3,TRBJ2-1,TRBD1,CASSGDSQETQFF,TGTGCCAGCAGTGGGGACAGTCAAGAGACCCAGTTCTTC
many,TRBV3-1,TRBJ2-1,-,CASRRGNEQFF,TGTGCCAGCAGACGGGGGAATGAGCAGTTCTTC
many,TRBV4-3,TRBJ2-3,-,CASSQEVRSTDTQYF,TGCGCCAGCAGCCAAGAAGTGAGAAGCACAGATACGCAGTATTTT
many,TRBV7-2,TRBJ2-4,TRBD2,CASSLTSGAKNIQYF,TGTGCCAGCAGCTTAACTAGCGGGGCCAAAAACATTCAGTACTTC
-,TRBV7-8,TRBJ2-7,-,CASSLAWQGQQYF,TGTGCCAGCAGCCTAGCGTGGCAGGGTCAGCAGTACTTC
-,TRBV30,TRBJ1-1,TRBD1,CAWSQGASTEAFF,TGTGCCTGGAGTCAGGGGGCTAGCACTGAAGCTTTCTTT
many,TRBV30,TRBJ2-7,-,CAWSVKGASYEQYF,TGTGCCTGGAGTGTAAAAGGGGCCTCCTACGAGCAGTACTTC
many,TRBV2,TRBJ1-1,-,CASSEEGLTEAFF,TGTGCCAGCAGTGAAGAGGGCTTGACTGAAGCTTTCTTT
-,TRBV25-1,TRBJ2-2,-,CASSDPTGNTGELFF,TGTGCCAGCAGTGATCCCACAGGGAACACCGGGGAGCTGTTTTTT
many,TRBV28,TRBJ1-3,-,CASSRLRGNTIYF,TGTGCCAGCTCACGCCTGAGAGGAAACACCATATATTTT
many,TRBV5-1,TRBJ1-1,-,CASSLGLGTPNTEAFF,TGCGCCAGCAGCTTGGGGCTAGGGACCCCAAACACTGAAGCTTTCTTT
-,TRBV19,TRBJ2-5,-,CATGKATETQYF,TGTGCCACAGGAAAGGCTACGGAGACCCAGTACTTC
many,TRBV6-1,TRBJ1-2,TRBD1,CASSVGQGSGYTF,TGTGCCAGCAGTGTGGGACAGGGGAGCGGCTACACCTTC
many,TRBV4-1,TRBJ2-2,-,CASSRIGSTGELFF,TGCGCCAGCAGCCGAATAGGTAGCACCGGGGAGCTGTTTTTT
many,TRBV28,TRBJ1-6,-,CASSNGQTSSYNSPLHF,TGTGCCAGCAGTAACGGACAGACGAGCTCCTATAATTCACCCCTCCACTTT
few,TRBV28,TRBJ2-5,-,CASSLYPSSETQYF,TGTGCCAGCAGTTTGTATCCCAGCTCAGAGACCCAGTACTTC
-,TRBV18,TRBJ2-7,-,CASSALPGQTSSYEQYF,TGTGCCAGCTCAGCTTTACCGGGACAGACTAGCTCCTACGAGCAGTACTTC
many,TRBV7-2,TRBJ1-4,-,CASSLVIRANEKLFF,TGTGCCAGCAGCTTAGTTATCCGGGCTAATGAAAAACTGTTTTTT
many,TRBV7-9,TRBJ2-1,TRBD2,CASSQDGLAGGHNEQFF,TGCGCCAGCAGCCAAGATGGGCTAGCGGGGGGGCACAATGAGCAGTTCTTC
few,TRBV3-1,TRBJ2-7,TRBD1,CASSRQGQGDLEQYF,TGTGCCAGCAGCCGCCAAGGACAGGGGGATCTCGAGCAGTACTTC
many,TRBV6-2/TRBV6-3,TRBJ1-1,TRBD1,CASSYSNFGQGRTEAFF,TGTGCCAGCAGTTACTCGAATTTCGGACAGGGTCGCACTGAAGCTTTCTTT
many,TRBV11-2,TRBJ2-1,-,CASSLEGRVSNEQFF,TGTGCCAGCAGCTTGGAGGGGCGCGTCTCAAATGAGCAGTTCTTC
few,TRBV7-9,TRBJ2-7,-,CASSLTGGSSEQYF,TGTGCCAGCAGCTTAACCGGGGGCTCTTCCGAGCAGTACTTC
few,TRBV18,TRBJ2-7,-,CASSPLRTAYEQYF,TGTGCCAGCTCTCCCCTCAGGACAGCCTACGAGCAGTACTTC
few,TRBV11-2,TRBJ2-1,-,CASSLSPGGFSSPDEQFF,TGTGCCAGCAGCTTAAGCCCTGGGGGCTTTTCGAGTCCCGATGAGCAGTTCTTC
many,TRBV2,TRBJ2-5,-,CASASQETQYF,TGTGCATCAGCTTCTCAAGAGACCCAGTACTTC
few,TRBV20-1,TRBJ2-2,-,CSASDKGGTGELFF,TGCAGTGCTAGTGACAAGGGGGGTACCGGGGAGCTGTTTTTT
many,TRBV7-3,TRBJ2-1,TRBD2,CASSLGAGVNNEQFF,TGTGCCAGCAGCTTGGGCGCGGGGGTTAACAATGAGCAGTTCTTC
many,TRBV18,TRBJ2-1,-,CASSSPHPLDEQFF,TGTGCCAGCTCATCCCCTCACCCGCTGGATGAGCAGTTCTTC
many,TRBV20-1,TRBJ1-5,-,CSIKGGTWQPQHF,TGCAGTATAAAGGGTGGTACCTGGCAGCCCCAGCATTTT
many,TRBV6-1,TRBJ2-7,-,CASSELAAGAPYEQYF,TGTGCCAGCAGTGAATTAGCGGCAGGGGCCCCCTACGAGCAGTACTTC
-,TRBV30,TRBJ1-2,TRBD1,CAWSGGTGEGYTF,TGTGCCTGGAGTGGGGGGACAGGGGAAGGCTACACCTTC
few,TRBV6-2/TRBV6-3,TRBJ2-3,-,CAISDTSRTDTQYF,TGTGCCATTTCCGATACTAGCCGGACAGATACGCAGTATTTT
many,TRBV5-1,TRBJ2-1,-,CASSATSTYANEQFF,TGCGCCAGCAGCGCGACTAGTACATATGCCAATGAGCAGTTCTTC
many,TRBV20-1,TRBJ1-1,-,CSARDPAGVGTEAFF,TGCAGTGCTAGAGATCCGGCGGGGGTCGGCACTGAAGCTTTCTTT
-,TRBV6-2/TRBV6-3,TRBJ1-2,-,CASSSGKLYGYTF,TGTGCCAGCAGCTCCGGGAAGCTCTATGGCTACACCTTC
-,TRBV20-1,TRBJ1-4,-,CSARDYGKDNEKLFF,TGCAGTGCTAGAGATTACGGGAAGGATAATGAAAAACTGTTTTTT
many,TRBV2,TRBJ2-1,-,CASSEANGAQFF,TGTGCCAGCAGTGAAGCGAACGGAGCGCAGTTCTTC
many,TRBV28,TRBJ1-6,-,CASSPPQDSYNSPLHF,TGTGCCAGCAGTCCACCGCAGGACAGCTATAATTCACCCCTCCACTTT
many,TRBV20-1,TRBJ1-3,-,CSARIASGNTIYF,TGCAGTGCTAGAATAGCCTCTGGAAACACCATATATTTT
many,TRBV20-1,TRBJ1-6,TRBD1,CSASGPLGQGSNNSPLHF,TGCAGTGCTAGTGGCCCCCTCGGACAGGGATCGAATAATTCACCCCTCCACTTT
many,TRBV9,TRBJ2-3,-,CASSVGWGRGTDTQYF,TGTGCCAGCAGCGTCGGATGGGGTAGAGGAACAGATACGCAGTATTTT
many,TRBV2,TRBJ1-5,-,CASRGTAYNQPQHF,TGTGCCAGCCGCGGGACGGCCTACAATCAGCCCCAGCATTTT
many,TRBV4-2,TRBJ2-1,TRBD1,CASSQVGTGGYEQFF,TGTGCCAGCAGCCAAGTCGGGACAGGGGGCTATGAGCAGTTCTTC
-,TRBV7-2,TRBJ2-1,TRBD2,CASSPGLAGGNEQFF,TGTGCCAGCAGCCCGGGACTAGCGGGGGGCAATGAGCAGTTCTTC
many,TRBV20-1,TRBJ2-5,-,CSARDLGRRETQYF,TGCAGTGCTAGAGACCTGGGCCGTCGGGAGACCCAGTACTTC
many,TRBV6-5,TRBJ2-7,-,CASSYSRQPYEQYF,TGTGCCAGCAGTTACTCGAGACAGCCCTACGAGCAGTACTTC
-,TRBV7-9,TRBJ2-5,TRBD1,CASSSTPGQGFPSQYF,TGTGCCAGCAGCTCGACCCCGGGACAGGGGTTTCCGTCCCAGTACTTC
few,TRBV10-3,TRBJ2-3,TRBD2,CAISESQRGGLDTQYF,TGTGCCATCAGTGAGTCCCAGCGGGGGGGCCTCGATACGCAGTATTTT
few,TRBV6-2/TRBV6-3,TRBJ2-5,-,CASSYSTRSETQYF,TGTGCCAGCAGTTACTCGACTAGATCAGAGACCCAGTACTTC
many,TRBV20-1,TRBJ2-3,TRBD2,CSARDSAGGSTDTQYF,TGCAGTGCTAGAGATAGTGCGGGGGGCAGCACAGATACGCAGTATTTT